Listed below are T cell receptor beta chains from one sample, sequenced in a study of OX40 agonist ivuxolimab in advanced cancers. The protocol was immunoSEQ multiplex PCR, while the TCRdb copy is restricted to in-frame clones and leaves out a portion. The sample yields some 100,000 clones, approximately 94% seen once. The source material was CD4+ or CD8+ T cells sorted from blood, sampled in a trial of the OX40 agonist ivuxolimab. These receptors were collected from an adult with an advanced solid tumor such as melanoma, head and neck, liver or kidney cancer. CDR3s include the opening cysteine and the closing phenylalanine or tryptophan. D genes are given only for firm matches.

V gene	J gene	D gene	CDR3 protein	CDR3 DNA
TRBV6-6	TRBJ1-1	TRBD1	CASSSGTGVSEAFF	TGTGCCAGCAGTTCCGGGACAGGGGTTTCCGAAGCTTTCTTT
TRBV6-5	TRBJ2-2	TRBD2	CASSYGLAGVGELFF	TGTGCCAGCAGTTACGGACTAGCGGGAGTAGGGGAGCTGTTTTTT
TRBV7-2	TRBJ1-1	TRBD1	CASSFGQVEAFF	TGTGCCAGCAGCTTCGGACAGGTTGAAGCTTTCTTT
TRBV4-3	TRBJ2-7	-	CASSQGIGYEQYF	TGCGCCAGCAGCCAGGGGATTGGATACGAGCAGTACTTC
TRBV4-3	TRBJ1-3	TRBD1	CASSQGTGGRNTIYF	TGCGCCAGCAGCCAGGGGACAGGGGGGAGAAACACCATATATTTT
TRBV4-1	TRBJ2-6	TRBD1	CASSRDRAGANVLTF	TGCGCCAGCAGCCGAGACAGGGCTGGGGCCAACGTCCTGACTTTC
TRBV4-3	TRBJ2-1	TRBD1	CASSQVLVGTGRNEQFF	TGCGCCAGCAGCCAAGTTTTGGTCGGGACAGGGCGGAATGAGCAGTTCTTC
TRBV6-1	TRBJ1-2	-	CASTIITDSFYGYTF	TGTGCCAGCACCATAATCACGGACAGCTTCTATGGCTACACCTTC
TRBV7-2	TRBJ1-2	TRBD1	CASSLGGGRGYTF	TGTGCCAGCAGCTTAGGAGGGGGCCGGGGCTACACCTTC
TRBV27	TRBJ2-5	TRBD2	CASSLFPGGETQYF	TGTGCCAGCAGTTTGTTTCCGGGAGGAGAGACCCAGTACTTC
TRBV5-6	TRBJ2-2	-	CASSTAGSNTGELFF	TGTGCCAGCAGTACGGCGGGCTCGAACACCGGGGAGCTGTTTTTT
TRBV19	TRBJ1-1	-	CASSTSRENLDTEAFF	TGTGCCAGTAGTACGTCCAGGGAGAACCTCGACACTGAAGCTTTCTTT
TRBV4-1	TRBJ2-1	-	CASSQVDSYNEQFF	TGCGCCAGCAGCCAAGTGGACAGCTACAATGAGCAGTTCTTC
TRBV27	TRBJ1-6	-	CASRPPTDSPLHF	TGTGCCAGCAGGCCCCCGACGGATTCACCCCTCCACTTT
TRBV4-1	TRBJ1-2	-	CASNTGPLEYGYTF	TGCGCCAGCAACACCGGCCCTTTGGAATATGGCTACACCTTC
TRBV4-1	TRBJ2-3	TRBD2	CASTFSPSGKTDTQYF	TGCGCCAGCACCTTCTCCCCTAGCGGGAAAACAGATACGCAGTATTTT